A selection of T cell receptor beta chains follows, all from one sample in a study of control samples from healthy donors and cancer patients. Profiled with immunoSEQ multiplex PCR; TCRdb holds only in-frame clones, not every one. The sample includes around 170,000 clones, 90% to 95% of them seen just once. Sequencing was carried out using blood. Every receptor here comes from a woman aged 25 to 45 in good health. Each CDR3 is given with its conserved first and last residue. D genes are given only for firm matches. Some rows have no size entry. The others give once, few or many, or a class for an expanded clone.

d_call,clone_size,j_call,v_call,cdr3_aa,cdr3_nt
TRBD2,-,TRBJ2-2,TRBV4-1,CASSQVAGENTGELFF,TGCGCCAGCAGCCAAGTAGCGGGAGAGAACACCGGGGAGCTGTTTTTT
-,-,TRBJ1-6,TRBV27,CASNSVGAGDSPLHF,TGTGCCAGCAACTCGGTGGGGGCAGGAGATTCACCCCTCCACTTT
TRBD2,-,TRBJ2-1,TRBV5-4,CASTGRGEGAYNEQFF,TGTGCCAGCACCGGTCGGGGGGAAGGGGCCTACAATGAGCAGTTCTTC
-,-,TRBJ1-5,TRBV2,CASRGPTDQPQHF,TGTGCCAGCAGGGGCCCTACAGATCAGCCCCAGCATTTT
TRBD1,-,TRBJ2-2,TRBV5-1,CASSLQGATGELFF,TGCGCCAGCAGCTTACAGGGGGCGACCGGGGAGCTGTTTTTT
-,-,TRBJ1-1,TRBV7-9,CASSLDVEDTEAFF,TGTGCCAGCAGCTTAGACGTCGAGGACACTGAAGCTTTCTTT
TRBD1,-,TRBJ2-1,TRBV6-4,CASSDSGTGGYNEQFF,TGTGCCAGCAGTGACTCGGGGACAGGGGGCTACAATGAGCAGTTCTTC
TRBD2,-,TRBJ2-4,TRBV28,CASSSGGLAKNIQYF,TGTGCCAGTTCCTCGGGAGGACTAGCCAAAAACATTCAGTACTTC
TRBD2,-,TRBJ2-3,TRBV4-1,CASSPSGRADTQYF,TGCGCCAGCAGCCCTAGCGGGAGGGCTGATACGCAGTATTTT
-,-,TRBJ1-2,TRBV5-1,CASSLGADFYGYTF,TGCGCCAGCAGCTTGGGGGCCGACTTCTATGGCTACACCTTC
-,once,TRBJ2-7,TRBV19,CASSPRTSDLLLEQYF,TGTGCCAGTAGCCCCCGCACCTCGGACCTCCTTCTTGAGCAGTACTTC
-,-,TRBJ1-1,TRBV27,CASRTLQGPGAAFF,TGTGCCAGCAGAACCTTACAGGGCCCGGGTGCCGCTTTCTTT
-,once,TRBJ2-2,TRBV27,CASSLRIGELFF,TGTGCCAGCAGTTTACGGATAGGGGAGCTGTTTTTT
TRBD1,-,TRBJ2-7,TRBV7-9,CASSLVGQGAWDEQYF,TGTGCCAGCAGCTTAGTGGGGCAGGGGGCCTGGGACGAGCAGTACTTC
TRBD2,-,TRBJ2-1,TRBV29-1,CSVERTSGSFDEQFF,TGCAGCGTTGAACGGACTAGCGGGAGTTTTGATGAGCAGTTCTTC
TRBD2,-,TRBJ2-7,TRBV28,CASSFRRAGSSYEQYF,TGTGCCAGCAGCTTTAGGAGAGCGGGGAGCTCCTACGAGCAGTACTTC
-,once,TRBJ2-2,TRBV6-4,CASSDGQGGTGELFF,TGTGCCAGCAGTGACGGCCAGGGGGGAACCGGGGAGCTGTTTTTT
TRBD2,few,TRBJ2-2,TRBV12-5,CASGPRLAGSTGELFF,TGTGCTAGTGGTCCCCGCCTAGCGGGATCAACCGGGGAGCTGTTTTTT
TRBD2,-,TRBJ2-2,TRBV3-1/TRBV3-2,CASSQGRTSGGELFF,TGTGCCAGCAGCCAGGGGAGGACTAGCGGCGGGGAGCTGTTTTTT
TRBD2,-,TRBJ2-1,TRBV19,CASSRAGGPGNEQFF,TGTGCCAGTAGTCGCGCGGGAGGGCCGGGCAATGAGCAGTTCTTC
-,-,TRBJ1-4,TRBV27,CASSFVLSEKLFF,TGTGCCAGCAGTTTTGTCTTAAGTGAAAAACTGTTTTTT
-,-,TRBJ2-6,TRBV5-1,CASSPDPYGANVLTF,TGCGCCAGCAGCCCTGACCCCTATGGGGCCAACGTCCTGACTTTC
-,once,TRBJ2-7,TRBV5-5,CASSSGNGGPKDYEQYF,TGTGCCAGCAGCTCCGGAAACGGGGGCCCCAAAGACTACGAGCAGTACTTC
TRBD2,-,TRBJ2-7,TRBV19,CASSIGRESNEQYF,TGTGCCAGTAGTATTGGGCGGGAGTCCAACGAGCAGTACTTC
TRBD1,-,TRBJ1-2,TRBV7-2,CASSLDQGVANYGYTF,TGTGCCAGCAGCTTGGATCAGGGGGTAGCTAACTATGGCTACACCTTC
TRBD1,-,TRBJ1-2,TRBV5-1,CASSWGTGGGYTF,TGCGCCAGCAGCTGGGGGACAGGGGGGGGCTACACCTTC
-,-,TRBJ2-3,TRBV7-9,CASSLEPDTQYF,TGTGCCAGCAGCTTAGAACCAGATACGCAGTATTTT
TRBD1,-,TRBJ2-7,TRBV27,CASKKWGQGREQYF,TGTGCCAGCAAGAAGTGGGGACAGGGAAGGGAGCAGTACTTC
-,once,TRBJ1-5,TRBV28,CASSPPGTGQPQHF,TGTGCCAGCAGTCCTCCCGGGACGGGTCAGCCCCAGCATTTT
-,-,TRBJ1-6,TRBV9,CASSGRAGVDSPLHF,TGTGCCAGCAGCGGGCGGGCAGGGGTCGATTCACCCCTCCACTTT
TRBD1,once,TRBJ2-2,TRBV9,CASSAGQGATGELFF,TGTGCCAGCAGCGCGGGACAGGGGGCCACCGGGGAGCTGTTTTTT
-,-,TRBJ1-2,TRBV4-1,CASSQEPQAEYYGYTF,TGCGCCAGCAGCCAAGAGCCCCAAGCGGAGTACTATGGCTACACCTTC
TRBD1,-,TRBJ2-2,TRBV7-3,CASSFDRDTGELFF,TGTGCCAGCAGCTTCGACAGGGACACCGGGGAGCTGTTTTTT
-,-,TRBJ1-6,TRBV7-3,CASSFQGYNSPLHF,TGTGCCAGCAGCTTCCAGGGGTATAATTCACCCCTCCACTTT
-,-,TRBJ2-1,TRBV11-2,CASSLEGTSWNEQFF,TGTGCCAGCAGCTTAGAGGGGACTTCGTGGAATGAGCAGTTCTTC
-,-,TRBJ2-7,TRBV6-2/TRBV6-3,CASSDRGTYEQYF,TGTGCCAGCAGTGATCGCGGAACCTACGAGCAGTACTTC
-,-,TRBJ2-6,TRBV9,CASSYSGANVLTF,TGTGCCAGCAGCTACTCTGGGGCCAACGTCCTGACTTTC
TRBD2,-,TRBJ2-1,TRBV19,CASSTRPETSGRANEQFF,TGTGCCAGTAGTACCCGCCCCGAGACTAGCGGGAGGGCCAATGAGCAGTTCTTC
-,-,TRBJ2-7,TRBV21-1,CASSKGAVLAELSYEQYF,TGTGCCAGCAGCAAAGGGGCGGTACTAGCGGAACTATCCTACGAGCAGTACTTC
-,-,TRBJ2-2,TRBV5-1,CASSLEIGELFF,TGCGCCAGCAGCTTGGAGATCGGGGAGCTGTTTTTT
TRBD1,-,TRBJ1-1,TRBV28,CASSPTGRNTEAFF,TGTGCCAGCAGTCCGACAGGGAGGAACACTGAAGCTTTCTTT
TRBD2,few,TRBJ2-2,TRBV6-4,CASRALAGDDTGELFF,TGTGCCAGCAGAGCTTTAGCGGGAGATGACACCGGGGAGCTGTTTTTT
-,-,TRBJ1-4,TRBV11-2,CASSLGTNEKLFF,TGTGCCAGCAGCTTGGGGACTAATGAAAAACTGTTTTTT
TRBD1,-,TRBJ2-5,TRBV19,CASSIIQGDGETQYF,TGTGCCAGTAGTATCATACAGGGGGACGGGGAGACCCAGTACTTC
-,-,TRBJ2-5,TRBV5-1,CASSRTREETQYF,TGCGCCAGCAGTAGAACGAGGGAAGAGACCCAGTACTTC
-,-,TRBJ1-1,TRBV2,CASKGSILAEAFF,TGTGCCAGCAAGGGCAGCATACTGGCTGAAGCTTTCTTT
TRBD1,-,TRBJ2-3,TRBV5-1,CASSLKGGYSTDTQYF,TGCGCCAGCAGCTTGAAAGGGGGCTATAGCACAGATACGCAGTATTTT
-,-,TRBJ2-7,TRBV6-1,CASSEEGAESTYEQYF,TGTGCCAGCAGTGAGGAGGGGGCGGAATCCACCTACGAGCAGTACTTC
TRBD2,-,TRBJ2-7,TRBV28,CASPPGGLADSYEQYF,TGTGCCAGCCCACCGGGGGGACTAGCGGACTCCTACGAGCAGTACTTC
-,-,TRBJ2-5,TRBV27,CASSSGPWETQYF,TGTGCCAGCAGTAGCGGACCATGGGAGACCCAGTACTTC
-,-,TRBJ2-5,TRBV24-1,CATSEGPGQETQYF,TGTGCCACCAGTGAGGGACCCGGCCAAGAGACCCAGTACTTC
TRBD2,once,TRBJ2-1,TRBV4-2,CASSQDLAANEQFF,TGTGCCAGCAGCCAGGATCTAGCGGCCAATGAGCAGTTCTTC
-,-,TRBJ1-3,TRBV28,CASTPEVFGNTIYF,TGTGCCAGCACCCCCGAGGTGTTCGGAAACACCATATATTTT
-,-,TRBJ2-1,TRBV18,CASTPFHYNEQFF,TGTGCCAGCACACCTTTCCACTACAATGAGCAGTTCTTC
-,-,TRBJ1-2,TRBV9,CASSPRTVPANYGYTF,TGTGCCAGCAGCCCGCGGACAGTCCCAGCTAACTATGGCTACACCTTC